The text below deals with one T cell receptor (beta chain). Profiling relied on immunoSEQ multiplex PCR, and the TCRdb table lists in-frame clones only, not all of them. The repertoire holds under 120,000 clones, with nearly 90% as singletons. This entry comes from a study of T cell responses to AZD1222 COVID-19 vaccine. The length of the CDR3 is 18 residues. The V segment lost 4 bases and the J segment 0 bases; nucleotides outside the gene matches: 5. The germline V gene encodes CDR1 SGDLS and CDR2 YYNGEE. The chain has TRBV9 and TRBJ2-6; TRBD2 matches at 12 bases. The sample was peripheral blood, taken 28 days after the second AZD1222 dose. The sequence came from an adult who received the AZD1222 COVID-19 vaccine. CDR3 amino acids: CASSSGLAGSSGANVLTF. The DNA for the CDR3 is TGTGCCAGCAGCTCAGGACTAGCGGGGAGCTCTGGGGCCAACGTCCTGACTTTC.